These 2 T cell receptor beta chains share one sample of origin, sequenced in a study of blood T cell repertoires in COVID-19. Repertoires were generated with immunoSEQ multiplex PCR, while TCRdb's copy carries only in-frame clones and drops some. The sample yields about 120,000 clones, approximately 90% seen once. The sequencing input was peripheral blood. These receptors all come from a woman aged 45-65 years with acute or convalescent COVID-19.

The table lists this clone with a count of one. CDR3 region: CASSQDPVYTEAFF. The CDR3 coding sequence is TGTGCCAGCAGCCAAGATCCGGTTTACACTGAAGCTTTCTTT. The V call is TRBV14, the J call TRBJ1-1, with D uncertain. The CDR3 runs 14 residues. The V gene's germline CDR1 is SGHDN and CDR2 FVKESK. V lost 0 bases to trimming and J lost 3 bases, with 8 bases between them.

V usage is TRBV6-1 and J usage is TRBJ1-3; 8 positions agree with TRBD1. Germline V gene lookup returns CDR1 MNHNS and CDR2 SASEGT. The V and J ends lost 3 bases and 1 base, in that order; junction bases with no gene match: 2. The CDR3 runs to 15 residues. The CDR3 region has the DNA TGTGCCAGCAGTGATAGGACAGGGTCTGGAAACACCATATATTTT. Translation: CASSDRTGSGNTIYF.